Reported below is one TCR beta chain. The antigen is undetermined. The sample is drawn from a study of CXCR3-negative and CXCR3-positive naive CD8 T cells. Overall study findings and caveats: Similar TRBV-TRBJ usage was seen in naive cells (both CXCR3-negative and CXCR3-positive), but memory cells differed.

With UMI labels, 5' RACE was used to prepare the TRB cDNA libraries. Reanalyzing the 5' RACE reads, TCRdb keeps one entry per CDR3 protein, without DNA. The table counts 100,000 to 150,000 distinct CDR3 sequences; approximately 0.29% lies in the top ten. The germline V gene encodes CDR1 MNHEY and CDR2 SVGEGT. CDR3 length: 16 residues. The source is a human donor in good health. Some clones in this sample may be carry-over from other donors' samples. This chain joins TRBV6-2 or TRBV6-3 and TRBJ2-7; TCRdb gives TRBD1 as the D gene, but with no DNA this cannot be confirmed. The sample consisted of naive CXCR3- CD8+ T cells from blood. Subset in this sample: CD45RO-CCR7+CD27+CD95- naive CD8+ T cells lacking CXCR3 (TNR3-). CDR3 residues: CASSYSDRQDSYEQYF.